This T cell receptor (beta chain) was captured by sequencing in a study of siplizumab effects on memory and regulatory T cells (dated by TCRdb to between 2018 and 2020). Concerning the study at large: The study looked at the effect of siplizumab, an anti-CD2 antibody, on alloreactive T-cell subsets in allogeneic mixed lymphocyte reactions made from human PBMCs. The paper's findings and limits, for the study overall: Greater diversity appeared to be present in unstimulated naive T cells than in memory T cells, and a substantial contribution to the alloresponse seemed to be made by naive cells. Because sequences below about 10^-5 frequency were poorly captured, only a minor fraction of alloreactive clones could be mapped to unstimulated subsets. The suppressive function of proliferating Tregs from siplizumab cultures was not functionally confirmed. In reactions with siplizumab, an average of about 69% of mappable alloreactive CD4+ clones were Treg-derived, compared with 25% to 30% in control reactions. About 80-96% of proliferating CD4+ or CD8+ clones could not be given a naive or memory phenotype. The cumulative frequency of alloreactive sequences traceable to unstimulated CD4+ memory T cells was significantly reduced by siplizumab.

Library preparation employed the immunoSEQ multiplex PCR assay. Around 94,000 TCR templates per sample were assayed on the deep sequencing platform. Genomic DNA extracted from sorted T cells was the material used for TCRbeta CDR3 sequencing. For the original study's pipeline: The R programming language was used for the clonal analysis of the TCRbeta CDR3 data. Alloreactive CD4+ and CD8+ clones were defined by comparing unstimulated samples with post-reaction CFSE-low samples. Regulatory or non-regulatory origin of alloreactive CD4+ clones was assigned by matching sequences to the sorted unstimulated Treg and non-Treg repertoires. Imported from immuneACCESS, the table was reduced by TCRdb to in-frame sequences with V and J called. These copies leave out some clones; in studies compared against another copy, an unresolved V gene accounts for under half, and the cause of the remainder is not known. For V, J and clone size, that table is used; D and trimming come from the DNA. In all, the sample holds about 72,000 clones, and roughly nine tenths of those were seen once. The ten largest account for around 29% of the sample.

Sorted unstimulated T cells and proliferating T cells recovered from mixed lymphocyte reactions were subjected to TCRbeta CDR3 sequencing. Fresh whole blood from 9 to 11 HLA-typed healthy donors was used as the source from which PBMCs were isolated. Points on this clone: Its binding antigen is unknown. No much larger clone exists at a distance of one base, and base qualities are not known.

The TCR originated in a human donor in good health. The sequenced material came from CD8+ T cells sorted from blood.

The bases are TGCGCCAGCAGCCAAGATCGGCTAGCGGGAGGCAATGAGCAGTTCTTC. Translation gives CASSQDRLAGGNEQFF. This sequence uses TRBV4-1 and TRBJ2-1, and TRBD2 matches 11 of the central bases. CDR1 and CDR2 (MGHRA, YSYEKL) derive from the germline V gene. V lost 0 bases and J lost 6 bases, and the count of bases not matched to a germline gene is 4. The CDR3 sequence holds 16 residues, the cysteine and phenylalanine included. The CDR3 DNA has 48 bases and is translated from base 1.